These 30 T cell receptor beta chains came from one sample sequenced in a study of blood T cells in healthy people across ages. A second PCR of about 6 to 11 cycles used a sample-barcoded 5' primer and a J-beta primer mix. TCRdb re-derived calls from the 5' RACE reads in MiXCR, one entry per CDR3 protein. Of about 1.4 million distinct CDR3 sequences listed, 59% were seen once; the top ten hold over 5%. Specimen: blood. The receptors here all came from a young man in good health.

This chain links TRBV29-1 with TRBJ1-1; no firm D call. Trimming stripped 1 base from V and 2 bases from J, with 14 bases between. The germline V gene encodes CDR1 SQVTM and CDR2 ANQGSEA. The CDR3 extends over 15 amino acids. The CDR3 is CSVEVPGIPNTEAFF. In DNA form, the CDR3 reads TGCAGCGTTGAAGTCCCCGGAATACCAAACACTGAAGCTTTCTTT.

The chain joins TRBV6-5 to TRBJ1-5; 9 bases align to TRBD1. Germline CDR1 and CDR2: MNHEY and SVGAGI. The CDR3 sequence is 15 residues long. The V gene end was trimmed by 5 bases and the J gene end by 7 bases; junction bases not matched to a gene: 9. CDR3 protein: CASSAKQGAWQPQHF. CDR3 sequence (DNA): TGTGCCAGCAGTGCCAAACAGGGGGCCTGGCAGCCCCAGCATTTT.

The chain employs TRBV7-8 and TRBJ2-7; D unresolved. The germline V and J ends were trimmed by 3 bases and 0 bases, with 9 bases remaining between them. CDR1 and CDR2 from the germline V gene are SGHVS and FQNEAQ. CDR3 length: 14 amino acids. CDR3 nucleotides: TGTGCCAGCAGCTTGGTAGGTTACTCCTACGAGCAGTACTTC. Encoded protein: CASSLVGYSYEQYF. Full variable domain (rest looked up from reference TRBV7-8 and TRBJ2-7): GAGVSQSPRYKVAKRGQDVALRCDPISGHVSLFWYQQALGQGPEFLTYFQNEAQLDKSGLPSDRFFAERPEGSVSTLKIQRTQQEDSAVYLCASSLVGYSYEQYFGPGTRLTVT.

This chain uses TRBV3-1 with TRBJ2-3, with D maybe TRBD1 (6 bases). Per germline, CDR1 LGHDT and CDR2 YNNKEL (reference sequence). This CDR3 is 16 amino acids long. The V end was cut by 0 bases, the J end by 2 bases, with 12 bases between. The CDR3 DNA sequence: TGTGCCAGCAGCCAAGAGTGGGGGCGCATCACAGATACGCAGTATTTT. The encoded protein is CASSQEWGRITDTQYF.

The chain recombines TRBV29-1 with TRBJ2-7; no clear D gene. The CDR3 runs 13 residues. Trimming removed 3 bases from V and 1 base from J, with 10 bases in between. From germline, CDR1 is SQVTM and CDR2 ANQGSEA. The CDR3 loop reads CSVDDAGSYEQYF. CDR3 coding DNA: TGCAGCGTTGATGATGCAGGATCCTACGAGCAGTACTTC.

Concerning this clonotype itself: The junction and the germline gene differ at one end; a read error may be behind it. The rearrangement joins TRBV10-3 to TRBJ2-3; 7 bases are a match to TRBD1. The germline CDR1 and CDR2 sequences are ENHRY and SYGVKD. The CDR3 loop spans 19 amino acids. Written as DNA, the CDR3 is TGTGCCATCAGTGAGCCCGCCAACCCAAAGACAGGGAGCACAGATATGCAGTATTTT. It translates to CAISEPANPKTGSTDMQYF.

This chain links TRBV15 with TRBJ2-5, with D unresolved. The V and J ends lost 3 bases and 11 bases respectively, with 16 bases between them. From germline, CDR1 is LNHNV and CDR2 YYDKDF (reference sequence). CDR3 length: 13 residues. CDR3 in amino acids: CATSSRPGNEQYF. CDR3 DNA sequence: TGTGCCACCAGCAGCCGGCCCGGCAATGAGCAGTACTTC.

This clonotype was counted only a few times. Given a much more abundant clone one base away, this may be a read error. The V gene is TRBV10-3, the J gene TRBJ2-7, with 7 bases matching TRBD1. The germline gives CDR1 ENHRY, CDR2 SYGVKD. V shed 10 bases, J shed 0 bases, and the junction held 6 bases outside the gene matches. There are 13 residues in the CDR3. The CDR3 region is CATLTGSSYEQYF. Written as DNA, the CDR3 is TGTGCCACCTTGACAGGGAGCTCCTACGAGCAGTACTTC.

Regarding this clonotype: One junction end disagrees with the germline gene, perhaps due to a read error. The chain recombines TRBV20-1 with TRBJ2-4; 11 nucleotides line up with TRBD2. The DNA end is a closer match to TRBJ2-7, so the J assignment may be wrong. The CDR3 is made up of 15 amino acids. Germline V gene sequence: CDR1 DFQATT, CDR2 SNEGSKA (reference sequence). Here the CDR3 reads CSAITSGRPSCEQYF. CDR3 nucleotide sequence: TGCAGTGCCATTACTAGCGGGAGACCCTCCTGCGAGCAGTACTTC.

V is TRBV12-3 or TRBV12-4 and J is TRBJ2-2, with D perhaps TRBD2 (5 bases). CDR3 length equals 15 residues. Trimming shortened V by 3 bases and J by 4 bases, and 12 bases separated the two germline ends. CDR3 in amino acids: CASSFVAGITGELFF. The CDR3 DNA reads TGTGCCAGCAGTTTCGTGGCGGGTATCACCGGGGAGCTGTTTTTT.

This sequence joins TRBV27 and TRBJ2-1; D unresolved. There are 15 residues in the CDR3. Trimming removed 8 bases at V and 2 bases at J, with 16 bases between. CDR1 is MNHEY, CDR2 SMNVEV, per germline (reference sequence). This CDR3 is CASCSQGLPYNEQFF. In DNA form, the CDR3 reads TGTGCCAGCTGCTCCCAAGGGCTTCCCTACAATGAGCAGTTCTTC.

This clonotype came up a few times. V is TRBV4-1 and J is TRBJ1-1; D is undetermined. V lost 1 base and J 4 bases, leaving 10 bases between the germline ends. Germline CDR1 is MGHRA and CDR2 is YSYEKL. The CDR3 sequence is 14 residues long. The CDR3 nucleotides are TGCGCCAGCAGCCAAGGACCTTCGGCCACTGAAGCTTTCTTT. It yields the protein CASSQGPSATEAFF.

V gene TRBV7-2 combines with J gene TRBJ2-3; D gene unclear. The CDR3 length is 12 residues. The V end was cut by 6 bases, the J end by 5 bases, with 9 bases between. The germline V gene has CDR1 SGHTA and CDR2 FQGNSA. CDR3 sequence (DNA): TGTGCCAGCAGTTCTAGTGGAGATACGCAGTATTTT. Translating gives CASSSSGDTQYF.

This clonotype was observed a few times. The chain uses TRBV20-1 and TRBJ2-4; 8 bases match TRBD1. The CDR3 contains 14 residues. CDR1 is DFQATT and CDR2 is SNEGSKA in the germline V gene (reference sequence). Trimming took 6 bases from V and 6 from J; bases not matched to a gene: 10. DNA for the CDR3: TGCAGTGCCCGTCCCGACAGGGGCGTAAACATTCAGTACTTC. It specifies CSARPDRGVNIQYF.

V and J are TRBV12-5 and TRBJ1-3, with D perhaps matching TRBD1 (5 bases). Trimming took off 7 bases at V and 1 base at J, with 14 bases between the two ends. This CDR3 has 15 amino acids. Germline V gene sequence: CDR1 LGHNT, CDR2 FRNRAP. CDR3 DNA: TGTGCTAGTGCCTTAGGGGATTGGTCTGGAAACACCATATATTTT. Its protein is CASALGDWSGNTIYF.

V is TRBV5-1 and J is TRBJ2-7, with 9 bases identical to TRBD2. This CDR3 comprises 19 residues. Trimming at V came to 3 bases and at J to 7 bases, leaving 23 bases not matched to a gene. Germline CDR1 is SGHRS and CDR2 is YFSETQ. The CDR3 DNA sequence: TGCGCCAGCAGCTGGGGGACTGGCGGGGGGGCCGGGCCAAAGGATGAGCAGTACTTC. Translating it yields CASSWGTGGGAGPKDEQYF.

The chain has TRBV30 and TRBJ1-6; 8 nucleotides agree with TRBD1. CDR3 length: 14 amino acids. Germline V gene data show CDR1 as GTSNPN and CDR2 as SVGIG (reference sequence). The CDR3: CAQTGVRENSPLHF. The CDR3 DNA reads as TGTGCTCAGACAGGGGTCCGGGAAAATTCACCCCTCCACTTT. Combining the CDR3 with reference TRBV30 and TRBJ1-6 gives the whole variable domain SQTIHQWPATLVQPVGSPLSLECTVEGTSNPNLYWYRQAAGRGLQLLFYSVGIGQISSEVPQNLSASRPQDRQFILSSKKLLLSDSGFYLCAQTGVRENSPLHFGNGTRLTVT.

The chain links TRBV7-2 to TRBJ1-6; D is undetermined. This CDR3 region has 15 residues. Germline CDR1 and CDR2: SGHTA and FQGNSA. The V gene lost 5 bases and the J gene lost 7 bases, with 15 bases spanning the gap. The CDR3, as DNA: TGTGCCAGCAGCCACCCAAAGGGCCTAAATTCACCCCTCCACTTT. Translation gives CASSHPKGLNSPLHF.

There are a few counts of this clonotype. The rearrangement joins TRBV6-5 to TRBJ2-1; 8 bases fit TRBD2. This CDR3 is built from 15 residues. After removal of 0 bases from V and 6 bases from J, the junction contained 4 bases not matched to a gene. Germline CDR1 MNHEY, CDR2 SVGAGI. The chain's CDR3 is CASSYSAGGGNEQFF. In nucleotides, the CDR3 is TGTGCCAGCAGTTACTCTGCGGGAGGTGGCAATGAGCAGTTCTTC.

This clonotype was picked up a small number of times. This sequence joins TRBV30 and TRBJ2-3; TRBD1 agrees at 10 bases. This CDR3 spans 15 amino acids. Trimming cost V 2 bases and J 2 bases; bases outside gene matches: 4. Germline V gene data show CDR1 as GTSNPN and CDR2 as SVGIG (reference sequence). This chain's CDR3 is CAWSKGQGNTDTQYF. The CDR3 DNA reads TGTGCCTGGAGTAAGGGACAGGGGAACACAGATACGCAGTATTTT.

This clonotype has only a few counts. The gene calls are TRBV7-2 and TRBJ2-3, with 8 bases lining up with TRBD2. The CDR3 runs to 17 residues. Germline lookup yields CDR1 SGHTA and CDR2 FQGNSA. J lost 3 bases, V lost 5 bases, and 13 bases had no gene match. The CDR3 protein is CASSPTALAGGTDTQYF. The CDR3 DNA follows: TGTGCCAGCAGCCCTACAGCGCTGGCGGGGGGAACAGATACGCAGTATTTT.

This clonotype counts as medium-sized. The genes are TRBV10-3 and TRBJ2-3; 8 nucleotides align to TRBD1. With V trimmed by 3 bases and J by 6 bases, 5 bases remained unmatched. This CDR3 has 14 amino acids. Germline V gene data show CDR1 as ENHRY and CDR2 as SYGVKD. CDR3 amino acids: CAISELDRADTQYF. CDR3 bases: TGTGCCATCAGTGAACTGGACAGGGCGGATACGCAGTATTTT.

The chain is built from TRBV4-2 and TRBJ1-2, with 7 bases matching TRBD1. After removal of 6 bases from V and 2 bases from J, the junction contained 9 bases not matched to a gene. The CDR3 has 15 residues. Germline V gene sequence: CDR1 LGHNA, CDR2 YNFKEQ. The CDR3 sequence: CASSQNNRGNYGYTF. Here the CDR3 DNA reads TGTGCCAGCAGTCAAAACAACAGGGGCAACTATGGCTACACCTTC.

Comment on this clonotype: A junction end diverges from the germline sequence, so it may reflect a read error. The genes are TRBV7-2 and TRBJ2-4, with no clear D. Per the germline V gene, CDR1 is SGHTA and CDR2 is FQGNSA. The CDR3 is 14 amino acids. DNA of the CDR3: TGTGCCGGCAGCCAAAAACTTTCCGGGAACATTCAGTACTTC. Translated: CAGSQKLSGNIQYF.

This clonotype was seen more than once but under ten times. CDR3 sequence (DNA): TGTGCCAGCAGCTTCCGGGACTACTCCTACGAGCAGTACTTC. Translating gives CASSFRDYSYEQYF. The chain combines TRBV7-2 with TRBJ2-7, with TRBD2 matching over 7 bases. This CDR3 has 14 amino acids. Germline CDR1 and CDR2: SGHTA and FQGNSA. V shed 3 bases and J 0 bases; nucleotides not matched to a gene: 2.

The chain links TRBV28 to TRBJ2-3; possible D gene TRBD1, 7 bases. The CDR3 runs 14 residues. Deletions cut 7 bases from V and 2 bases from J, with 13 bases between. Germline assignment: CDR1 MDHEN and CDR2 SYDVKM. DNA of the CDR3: TGTGCCAGCAAGGGGGCGGGGTACACAGATACGCAGTATTTT. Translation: CASKGAGYTDTQYF.

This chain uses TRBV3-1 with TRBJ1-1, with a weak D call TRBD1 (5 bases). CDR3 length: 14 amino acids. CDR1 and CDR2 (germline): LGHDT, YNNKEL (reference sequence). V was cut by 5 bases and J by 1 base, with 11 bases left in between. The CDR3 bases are TGTGCCAGCAGCGCTGCCGACAGGAACACTGAAGCTTTCTTT. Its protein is CASSAADRNTEAFF.

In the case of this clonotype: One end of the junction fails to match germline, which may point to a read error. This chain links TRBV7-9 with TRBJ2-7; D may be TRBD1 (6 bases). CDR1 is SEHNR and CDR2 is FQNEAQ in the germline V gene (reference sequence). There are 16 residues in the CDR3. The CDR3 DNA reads TGTGCCAGCAGCCGGAGTACAGGGAAGGAGTACTACGAGCGGTACTTC. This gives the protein CASSRSTGKEYYERYF.

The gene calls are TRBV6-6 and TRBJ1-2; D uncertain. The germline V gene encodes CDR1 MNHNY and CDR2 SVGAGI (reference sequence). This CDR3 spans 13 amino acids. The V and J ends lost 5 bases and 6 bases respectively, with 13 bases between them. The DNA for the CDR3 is TGTGCCAGCAGTCTAACAGAGCCCCATGGCTACACCTTC. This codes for CASSLTEPHGYTF.

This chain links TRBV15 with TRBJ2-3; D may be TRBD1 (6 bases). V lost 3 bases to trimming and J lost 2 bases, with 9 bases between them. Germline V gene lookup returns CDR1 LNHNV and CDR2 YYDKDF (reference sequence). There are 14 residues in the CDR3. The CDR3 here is CATSRDSFTDTQYF. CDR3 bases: TGTGCCACCAGCAGGGACAGTTTCACAGATACGCAGTATTTT.